The 6 T cell receptor beta chains below were found in one sample sequenced in a study of blood T cell repertoires in COVID-19. Sequencing was performed with immunoSEQ multiplex PCR; in TCRdb, only in-frame clones are kept and a portion is missing. The sample has under 300,000 clones; approximately 87% are singletons. The specimen was peripheral blood. These receptors were taken from a man in his sixties with acute or convalescent COVID-19.

This chain links TRBV10-1 with TRBJ1-2; D might be TRBD1 (5 bases). The CDR3 extends over 17 amino acids. Per the germline V gene, CDR1 is WNHNN and CDR2 is SYGVQD (reference sequence). V was pared by 7 bases and J by 0 bases, with 21 bases between. CDR3 in DNA: TGCGCCAGCATCTTGGACGCCCTGAGGGACTCTAACTATGGCTACACCTTC. Its protein is CASILDALRDSNYGYTF.

This chain uses TRBV20-1 with TRBJ2-2; D unresolved. The V gene lost 3 bases and the J gene lost 8 bases, with 13 bases spanning the gap. This CDR3 comprises 13 residues. In germline, CDR1 is DFQATT, CDR2 SNEGSKA (reference sequence). In nucleotides, the CDR3 is TGCAGTGCTAGTAACTACGGAACAGGGGAGCTGTTTTTT. Its translation is CSASNYGTGELFF.

A few counts support this clone. The chain couples TRBV28 to TRBJ2-1; TRBD2 agrees at 11 bases. The CDR3 is 15 amino acids. Germline V gene data show CDR1 as MDHEN and CDR2 as SYDVKM. V lost 3 bases and J lost 4; bases outside the gene matches: 2. The DNA for the CDR3 is TGTGCCAGCAGTTTTTCTAGCGGGAGGTACAATGAGCAGTTCTTC. Protein sequence: CASSFSSGRYNEQFF.

This clone was seen only once. This chain connects TRBV7-9 to TRBJ2-7; TRBD2 matches at 10 bases. Germline V lookup: CDR1 SEHNR, CDR2 FQNEAQ (reference sequence). CDR3 length equals 17 residues. V lost 7 bases to trimming and J lost 4 bases; unmatched junction nucleotides: 16. The CDR3 reads CASTKGNFRTSGYEQYF. The CDR3 DNA reads as TGTGCCAGCACCAAAGGTAATTTCCGGACTAGCGGATACGAGCAGTACTTC.

The genes are TRBV29-1 and TRBJ2-5; 7 bases match TRBD1. V trimming: 6 bases; J trimming: 1 base; junction bases outside the gene matches: 8. The germline V gene encodes CDR1 SQVTM and CDR2 ANQGSEA. CDR3 length: 14 amino acids. CDR3 DNA: TGCAGCGTGGCCCCCGAGGGGGCCCAAGAGACCCAGTACTTC. Encoded protein: CSVAPEGAQETQYF. Full variable domain (remainder filled in from reference TRBV29-1 and TRBJ2-5): SAVISQKPSRDICQRGTSLTIQCQVDSQVTMMFWYRQQPGQSLTLIATANQGSEATYESGFVIDKFPISRPNLTFSTLTVSNMSPEDSSIYLCSVAPEGAQETQYFGPGTRLLVL.

The chain uses TRBV7-9 and TRBJ2-2; D remains ambiguous. V was trimmed by 7 bases and J by 0 bases, leaving 9 bases between them. CDR3 length equals 14 residues. Germline V CDR1 and CDR2: SEHNR, FQNEAQ (reference sequence). The CDR3 DNA reads as TGTGCCAGCAATCAACAGACGAACACCGGGGAGCTGTTTTTT. This sequence encodes CASNQQTNTGELFF.